The present T cell receptor beta chain was sequenced within a study of human T cells and chemical hapten exposure. The CDR3 sequence is 16 residues long. Germline V CDR1 and CDR2: SGHTA, FQGNSA. J was trimmed by 0 bases and V by 4 bases; bases with no gene match: 6. Individual cDNA molecules (in the library) carried attached unique molecular identifiers. From the reads, TCRdb called clonotypes with MiXCR, one entry per CDR3 protein. This table has 95,000 to 150,000 distinct CDR3 sequences, around 8.5% appearing once. This clonotype turned up a few times. Total RNA was extracted from unfractionated whole blood.

The clonotype was recovered from a human donor in good health. Some clones in this sample may be carry-over from other donors' samples. The sequenced material came from whole blood. This chain connects TRBV7-2 to TRBJ2-5, with 9 bases matching TRBD1. This CDR3 is CASSSYGTGYQETQYF. The CDR3 nucleotides are TGTGCCAGCAGCTCGTACGGGACAGGGTACCAAGAGACCCAGTACTTC.